This is a list of T cell receptor beta chains from one sample in a study of shared clonotypes between healthy human individuals. Generated by immunoSEQ multiplex PCR, the TCRdb table keeps only in-frame clones and is missing some. The sample has about 640,000 clones, about two thirds seen once. Sequenced: memory CD4+ T cells sorted from blood. Source of these receptors: a woman under 40 in good health. The CDR3 runs from the conserved cysteine through the conserved F or W. D genes are given only for firm matches. Size is stated for part of the rows, as once, few or many counts, or as a class when the clone is expanded.

V	size	D	J	DNA	CDR3
TRBV7-2	NA	TRBD1	TRBJ1-2	TGTGCCAGCAGCTCACAGGGGGCAGAGGGCTACACCTTC	CASSSQGAEGYTF
TRBV5-1	NA	TRBD2	TRBJ2-2	TGCGCCAGCAGCTTGGGACTAGCGGGAGAGAAGAAGGAGCTGTTTTTT	CASSLGLAGEKKELFF
TRBV28	NA	NA	TRBJ2-7	TGTGCCAGCAGTTTAAGCGGACCAGTCTACGAGCAGTACTTC	CASSLSGPVYEQYF
TRBV5-8	NA	NA	TRBJ2-4	TGTGCCAGCAGCCCCATCCGTGGGGTAGCCAAAAACATTCAGTACTTC	CASSPIRGVAKNIQYF
TRBV5-1	NA	NA	TRBJ2-7	TGCGCCAGCAGCTTAGACCCCGACAGATCCTACGAGCAGTACTTC	CASSLDPDRSYEQYF
TRBV7-9	once	TRBD1	TRBJ1-2	TGTGCCAGCAGCTTAGCGACAGGGCTCTACGGCTACACCTTC	CASSLATGLYGYTF
TRBV18	many	TRBD2	TRBJ2-7	TGTGCCAGCTCACCAGGGACTAGCGGAGCCTACGAGCAGTACTTC	CASSPGTSGAYEQYF
TRBV27	few	TRBD1	TRBJ1-2	TGTGCCAGCAGTCCCACAGGGGACTATGGCTACACCTTC	CASSPTGDYGYTF
TRBV7-2	NA	NA	TRBJ2-1	TGTGCCACTTGCGGGGCCTCCTACAATGAGCAGTTCTTC	CATCGASYNEQFF
TRBV6-1	NA	NA	TRBJ1-1	TGTGCCAGCAGTGAATGGGGGGACTCACTATCCGGAGCTTTCTTT	CASSEWGDSLSGAFF
TRBV7-9	NA	TRBD2	TRBJ2-3	TGTGCCAGCGAAAGAGGACTAGCGGGAGTGACAGATACGCAGTATTTT	CASERGLAGVTDTQYF
TRBV18	NA	NA	TRBJ1-5	TGTGCCAGCTCACCGGGGCACATAAGCAATCAGCCCCAGCATTTT	CASSPGHISNQPQHF
TRBV4-1	NA	NA	TRBJ1-3	TGCGCCAGCAGCCAAAAAAAAACAGCCTCTGGAAACACCATATATTTT	CASSQKKTASGNTIYF
TRBV28	NA	TRBD1	TRBJ1-2	TGTGCCAGCAGACCCGGACAGGGCCACGGCTACACCTTC	CASRPGQGHGYTF
TRBV5-1	NA	TRBD1	TRBJ2-1	TGCGCCAGCAGCCCGACAGGGTATCTGTCCGCCTACAATGAGCAGTTCTTC	CASSPTGYLSAYNEQFF
TRBV6-5	NA	NA	TRBJ1-3	TGTGCCAGCAGAAGTAACTCTGGAAACACCATATATTTT	CASRSNSGNTIYF
TRBV5-1	many	TRBD2	TRBJ2-7	TGCGCCAGCAGCCCCGGGACTAGCGGGATCGAGCAGTACTTC	CASSPGTSGIEQYF
TRBV14	NA	NA	TRBJ1-2	TGTGCCAGCAGCCAAGTTTCCAAGGGGAGGGGCTACACCTTC	CASSQVSKGRGYTF
TRBV14	few	NA	TRBJ2-2	TGTGCCAGCAGCCCTCGACTAGACACCGGGGAGCTGTTTTTT	CASSPRLDTGELFF
TRBV5-1	NA	TRBD1	TRBJ2-4	TGCGCCAGCAGCTACGGGACAGACAAAAACATTCAGTACTTC	CASSYGTDKNIQYF
TRBV11-3	NA	TRBD1	TRBJ1-2	TGTGCCAGCAGACACGGACAGGGTGGCTATGGCTACACCTTC	CASRHGQGGYGYTF
TRBV29-1	NA	NA	TRBJ2-1	TGCAGCGTCACGGATTCCCTTTCCTACAATGAGCAGTTCTTC	CSVTDSLSYNEQFF
TRBV10-3	NA	NA	TRBJ2-7	TGTGCCATCTCCCCGAAAGGGGACGAGCAGTACTTC	CAISPKGDEQYF
TRBV5-1	NA	TRBD2	TRBJ2-7	TGCGCCAGCAGCGCTGAGCGGGAGTGGTTTTACGAGCAGTACTTC	CASSAEREWFYEQYF
TRBV11-2	many	NA	TRBJ2-2	TGTGCCAGCAGCTTCGAGCAGGGAGCGAACACCGGGGAGCTGTTTTTT	CASSFEQGANTGELFF
TRBV7-9	NA	NA	TRBJ1-1	TGTGCCAGCAGCTTAAGCCAGGAGAACGAAGCTTTCTTT	CASSLSQENEAFF
TRBV28	NA	NA	TRBJ2-7	TGTGCCAGCAGTTCCGGGACAACCTACGAGCAGTACTTC	CASSSGTTYEQYF
TRBV4-1	NA	NA	TRBJ1-5	TGCGCCAGCAGCCAAGATCCCGGGGCAGTCGGCAATCAGCCCCAGCATTTT	CASSQDPGAVGNQPQHF
TRBV7-2	NA	TRBD2	TRBJ2-7	TGTGCCAGCAGCTCCCATAGCGGGAGGGCCCCCTACGAGCAGTACTTC	CASSSHSGRAPYEQYF
TRBV7-9	NA	NA	TRBJ1-5	TGTGCCAGCAGCCAAGCGGGGACCCTTGGACAGCCCCAGCATTTT	CASSQAGTLGQPQHF
TRBV15	NA	TRBD2	TRBJ2-7	TGTGCCACCAGCAGGGGTGTAGCGGGAGGGTTCGACGAGCAGTACTTC	CATSRGVAGGFDEQYF
TRBV7-2	NA	NA	TRBJ2-7	TGTGCCAGCAGCTTATTAGGGGCGGGTGCTGCCTACGAGCAGTACTTC	CASSLLGAGAAYEQYF
TRBV18	NA	NA	TRBJ2-7	TGTGCCAGCTCACCCCAGGGGCGGTACGAGCAGTACTTC	CASSPQGRYEQYF
TRBV5-1	NA	TRBD1	TRBJ2-7	TGCGCCTCCCGGGACAGCTCCTACGAGCAGTACTTC	CASRDSSYEQYF
TRBV7-3	NA	TRBD1	TRBJ2-2	TGTGCCAGCAGCTCGCACAGGGGAAACACCGGGGAGCTGTTTTTT	CASSSHRGNTGELFF
TRBV11-3	NA	NA	TRBJ2-7	TGTGCCAGCAGCTCTCCAGGGGCAAGGCAGTACTTC	CASSSPGARQYF
TRBV30	NA	NA	TRBJ1-2	TGTGCCTGGGCACGCCAAGGGGGTGTTGGCTACACCTTC	CAWARQGGVGYTF
TRBV19	NA	NA	TRBJ1-2	TGTGCCAGTGATTTTCGAGGGTATGGCTACACCTTC	CASDFRGYGYTF
TRBV7-9	few	NA	TRBJ1-4	TGTGCCAGCAGCTTAGAGGGTAATGAAAAACTGTTTTTT	CASSLEGNEKLFF
TRBV28	NA	NA	TRBJ1-5	TGTGCCAGCAGTTTACAGGGAGGCAATCAGCCCCAGCATTTT	CASSLQGGNQPQHF
TRBV5-1	NA	TRBD2	TRBJ2-1	TGCGCCAGCAGCTTGGATCTAGCGGGAGTTCGACCCGCCAATGAGCAGTTCTTC	CASSLDLAGVRPANEQFF
TRBV5-4	NA	NA	TRBJ1-2	TGTGCCAGCAGCTTAAAAAATGATTATGGCTACACCTTC	CASSLKNDYGYTF
TRBV5-6	NA	TRBD1	TRBJ1-2	TGTGCCAGCAGCTCGAAAGGGACAGGGGAAAACTATGGCTACACCTTC	CASSSKGTGENYGYTF
TRBV29-1	NA	TRBD1	TRBJ2-3	TGCAGCGTTGAAGTACAGGGGCGTCCAGATACGCAGTATTTT	CSVEVQGRPDTQYF
TRBV5-1	many	NA	TRBJ2-1	TGCGCCAGCAGCCTCGTGAATAGCGGCTTCAATGAGCAGTTCTTC	CASSLVNSGFNEQFF
TRBV5-1	NA	NA	TRBJ1-1	TGCGCCAGCCGGGCCGTTTCGGACAGGAACACTGAAGCTTTCTTT	CASRAVSDRNTEAFF
TRBV30	many	NA	TRBJ1-2	TGTGCCTGGAGTGTATATAGGGTTGGCGGCTACACCTTC	CAWSVYRVGGYTF
TRBV7-9	few	NA	TRBJ1-5	TGTGCCAGCAGCTTAGGATACGGTGGAAATCAGCCCCAGCATTTT	CASSLGYGGNQPQHF
TRBV5-1	NA	NA	TRBJ1-4	TGCGCCAGCAGCCCCAGGAGGTCAACTAATGAAAAACTGTTTTTT	CASSPRRSTNEKLFF
TRBV11-2	few	TRBD1	TRBJ2-5	TGTGCCAGCAGCTTATATGAGACAGGGACAGAGACCCAGTACTTC	CASSLYETGTETQYF
TRBV7-9	NA	NA	TRBJ2-7	TGTGCCAGCAGCCCGCGTAACCCCTACGAGCAGTACTTC	CASSPRNPYEQYF
TRBV10-2	NA	NA	TRBJ1-5	TGCGCCAGCACGGCAGGGAATCAGCCCCAGCATTTT	CASTAGNQPQHF
TRBV6-1	NA	TRBD2	TRBJ2-7	TGTGCCAGCAGTGAGCGGGGGGGGAACTACGAGCAGTACTTC	CASSERGGNYEQYF